This T cell receptor beta chain emerged from a study of CD8 T cells in ankylosing spondylitis. Findings and caveats of the study: Disease-linked clones had a CD8+ phenotype and relatively low frequency in peripheral blood. Several of the motif variants were reported before in synovial fluid and blood from reactive arthritis. Clones linked to disease were reported to show significant enrichment in matched ankylosing spondylitis synovial fluid. Apparently characteristic of ankylosing spondylitis blood was a TCR beta motif (eight highly homologous variants).

It was by quantitative 5'-RACE with molecular barcodes that TCR beta libraries were made. TCRdb itself ran the 5' RACE reads through MiXCR, one entry per CDR3 protein. This sample yields roughly 700,000 distinct CDR3 sequences, of which 15% to 20% are seen a single time; roughly a fifth belongs to the top ten. This clonotype turned up a few times. No antigen is known for it. Germline lookup yields CDR1 MNHEY and CDR2 SVGAGI. The CDR3 has 15 residues. Unmatched junction bases numbered 3, after V lost 2 bases and J lost 3 bases. The J gene is TRBJ2-7, the V gene TRBV6-5, with TRBD2 matching over 11 bases. This TCR derives from a male donor with ankylosing spondylitis. Specimen: blood, either unsorted or a sorted T cell fraction (not recorded which). The CDR3 region is CASSYGTSGHYEQYF. The CDR3 region has the DNA TGTGCCAGCAGTTACGGGACTAGCGGCCACTACGAGCAGTACTTC.